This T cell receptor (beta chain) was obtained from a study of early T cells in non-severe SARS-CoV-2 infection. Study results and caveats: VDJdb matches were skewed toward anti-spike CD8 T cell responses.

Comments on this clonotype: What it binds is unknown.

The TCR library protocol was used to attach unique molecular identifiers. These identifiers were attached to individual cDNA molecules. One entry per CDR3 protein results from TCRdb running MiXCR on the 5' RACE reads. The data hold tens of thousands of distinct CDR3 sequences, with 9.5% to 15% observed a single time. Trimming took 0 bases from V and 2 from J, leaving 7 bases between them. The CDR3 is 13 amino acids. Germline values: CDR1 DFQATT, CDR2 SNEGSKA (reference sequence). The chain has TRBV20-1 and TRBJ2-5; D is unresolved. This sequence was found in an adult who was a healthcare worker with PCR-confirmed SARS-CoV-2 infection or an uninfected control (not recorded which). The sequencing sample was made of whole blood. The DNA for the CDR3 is TGCAGTGCTAGAGATGGACCTCAAGAGACCCAGTACTTC. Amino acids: CSARDGPQETQYF.